Listed below are T cell receptor beta chains from one sample, sequenced in a study of blood T cell repertoires in COVID-19. Sequencing was performed with immunoSEQ multiplex PCR; in TCRdb, only in-frame clones are kept and a portion is missing. The sample holds about 480,000 clones, about 90% seen once. Sequencing input: PBMCs or T cells enriched from blood (not recorded which). Receptors originate from a woman younger than 35 with acute COVID-19. Both conserved end residues are part of each CDR3. A D gene is named only where the DNA matches it firmly. A clone size is listed for some rows: how often the clone was seen (once, few, many), or a class if it is expanded.

D: -; size: few; J: TRBJ1-1; V: TRBV4-1; CDR3: CASSQDLGSRTEAFF; DNA: TGCGCCAGCAGCCAAGATTTGGGGAGCCGCACTGAAGCTTTCTTT
D: TRBD2; size: -; J: TRBJ2-6; V: TRBV27; CDR3: CASSLSGTGANVLTF; DNA: TGTGCCAGCAGTCTTAGCGGGACTGGGGCCAACGTCCTGACTTTC
D: -; size: -; J: TRBJ2-1; V: TRBV28; CDR3: CASSLLLPYNEQFF; DNA: TGTGCCAGCAGTTTACTTCTACCGTACAATGAGCAGTTCTTC
D: -; size: -; J: TRBJ2-5; V: TRBV30; CDR3: CAWSVGDGETQYF; DNA: TGTGCCTGGAGTGTAGGGGATGGGGAGACCCAGTACTTC
D: -; size: -; J: TRBJ2-1; V: TRBV4-2; CDR3: CASSQEPQGEQFF; DNA: TGTGCCAGCAGCCAAGAACCCCAGGGGGAGCAGTTCTTC
D: -; size: -; J: TRBJ1-1; V: TRBV11-3; CDR3: CASSLDLYGENTEAFF; DNA: TGTGCCAGCAGCTTAGATCTTTACGGTGAAAACACTGAAGCTTTCTTT
D: -; size: -; J: TRBJ2-6; V: TRBV21-1; CDR3: CASSKKTGGAGANVLTF; DNA: TGTGCCAGCAGCAAAAAAACAGGGGGCGCTGGGGCCAACGTCCTGACTTTC
D: -; size: -; J: TRBJ1-5; V: TRBV19; CDR3: CASSMGPRSNQPQHF; DNA: TGTGCCAGTAGTATGGGTCCGAGGAGCAATCAGCCCCAGCATTTT
D: -; size: few; J: TRBJ1-1; V: TRBV7-9; CDR3: CASSEGQHNTEAFF; DNA: TGTGCCAGCAGCGAAGGACAGCATAACACTGAAGCTTTCTTT
D: -; size: -; J: TRBJ2-3; V: TRBV5-5; CDR3: CASSFADTQYF; DNA: TGTGCCAGCAGCTTCGCAGATACGCAGTATTTT
D: -; size: -; J: TRBJ2-3; V: TRBV7-2; CDR3: CASSLPGTDTQYF; DNA: TGTGCCAGCAGCTTACCAGGCACAGATACGCAGTATTTT
D: TRBD2; size: -; J: TRBJ2-7; V: TRBV7-9; CDR3: CASSTKTSVGPVDEQYF; DNA: TGTGCCAGCAGTACAAAGACTAGCGTAGGACCGGTGGACGAGCAGTACTTC
D: TRBD2; size: -; J: TRBJ2-7; V: TRBV28; CDR3: CASSYGLAGVRYEQYF; DNA: TGTGCCAGCAGTTATGGACTAGCGGGAGTCAGGTACGAGCAGTACTTC
D: -; size: -; J: TRBJ1-2; V: TRBV7-2; CDR3: CASSLGGTLHYGYTF; DNA: TGTGCCAGCAGCTTGGGGGGGACCTTGCACTATGGCTACACCTTC
D: -; size: -; J: TRBJ1-5; V: TRBV19; CDR3: CASSPGQFVNQPQHF; DNA: TGTGCCAGTAGCCCTGGACAGTTTGTTAATCAGCCCCAGCATTTT
D: -; size: -; J: TRBJ2-5; V: TRBV11-2; CDR3: CASSLGPPEETQYF; DNA: TGTGCCAGCAGCTTAGGTCCGCCCGAGGAGACCCAGTACTTC
D: -; size: -; J: TRBJ2-3; V: TRBV12-5; CDR3: CASGKGADTQYF; DNA: TGTGCTAGTGGTAAAGGGGCAGATACGCAGTATTTT
D: -; size: -; J: TRBJ2-2; V: TRBV5-5; CDR3: CASTPGHMNTGELFF; DNA: TGTGCCAGCACCCCGGGACATATGAACACCGGGGAGCTGTTTTTT
D: TRBD1; size: -; J: TRBJ2-5; V: TRBV3-1/TRBV3-2; CDR3: CASSQDRGPMETQYF; DNA: TGTGCCAGCAGCCAAGACAGGGGGCCTATGGAGACCCAGTACTTC
D: -; size: -; J: TRBJ1-2; V: TRBV20-1; CDR3: CSAENYGYTF; DNA: TGCAGTGCTGAGAACTATGGCTACACCTTC
D: -; size: -; J: TRBJ1-5; V: TRBV5-1; CDR3: CASRLAGDGNQPQHF; DNA: TGCGCCAGCAGATTAGCAGGGGATGGCAATCAGCCCCAGCATTTT
D: -; size: -; J: TRBJ1-4; V: TRBV6-1; CDR3: CASSERGGRNEKLFF; DNA: TGTGCCAGCAGTGAACGGGGGGGCAGAAATGAAAAACTGTTTTTT